This TCR beta chain was observed in a study of cytomegalovirus exposure and HLA in healthy donors. PCR used 60 Vbeta primers and 13 Jbeta primers. The assay was immunoSEQ multiplex PCR, and TCRdb's table has in-frame clones only and misses some. The data hold about 160,000 clones, with 75% to 85% observed a single time. The sequenced sample consisted of PBMCs. The sequence derives from a girl aged 2 to 10 in good health and CMV-seropositive.

CDR3 loop: CASSLGLAGGPLRDTQYF. The CDR3 coding sequence is TGCGCCAGCAGCTTGGGACTAGCGGGAGGCCCCCTACGGGATACGCAGTATTTT. The V call is TRBV5-1, the J call TRBJ2-3; TRBD2 matches 13 bases. CDR3 size: 18 residues. Trimming cost V 0 bases and J 6 bases; bases outside gene matches: 10. Germline lookup yields CDR1 SGHRS and CDR2 YFSETQ.